The 5 T cell receptor beta chains below were found in one sample sequenced in a study of T cell responses to AZD1222 COVID-19 vaccine listed by TCRdb under 2021. The library relied on the immunoSEQ multiplex PCR assay. Not all clones reach the TCRdb copy of this immuneACCESS table, which keeps in-frame sequences only. Checked studies attribute under half of the gap to unresolved V genes and leave the rest unexplained. The table for this sample lists about 150,000 clones; just over 90% of them were counted only once. Approximately 1.6% of the sample lies in the top ten. Explained via the paper, the time point label denotes: baseline before first vaccination. The material was peripheral blood, obtained on day 0 of AZD1222 vaccination. The receptors shown here come from an adult in good health.

The V call is TRBV7-2, the J call TRBJ1-2; no clear D gene. CDR3 length equals 14 residues. The V end lost 5 bases, the J end lost 4 bases, and 14 bases lay between the germline ends. Germline CDR1 reads SGHTA; CDR2 reads FQGNSA. CDR3 protein: CASSPTTTSYGYTF. The CDR3 DNA reads as TGTGCCAGCAGCCCGACAACCACCTCCTATGGCTACACCTTC.

This clone appeared a few times. The rearrangement uses TRBV3-1 (or the pseudogene TRBV3-2) and TRBJ1-3; no clear D gene. CDR1 LGHDT and CDR2 YNNKEL come from the germline V gene (reference sequence). V shed 1 base and J shed 4 bases, with 11 bases lying between them. The CDR3 is 15 amino acids. The CDR3, as DNA: TGTGCCAGCAGCCAAGGACCACTACCCGGAAACACCATATATTTT. Its translation: CASSQGPLPGNTIYF.

Only one count was recorded for this clone. The chain couples TRBV18 to TRBJ1-4; D unclear. V lost 2 bases and J 7 bases, leaving 14 bases between the germline ends. The CDR3 spans 15 residues. Germline-derived CDR1 and CDR2 are KGHSH and LQKENI. The CDR3 sequence is CASSPSTDTGEKLFF. In DNA, the CDR3 is TGTGCCAGCTCACCAAGTACCGACACGGGTGAAAAACTGTTTTTT.

The chain recombines TRBV2 with TRBJ1-1; TRBD1 aligns across 11 bases. The V segment lost 5 bases and the J segment 7 bases; nucleotides outside the gene matches: 3. CDR3 length equals 13 residues. CDR1 is SNHLY and CDR2 is FYNNEI in the germline V gene. CDR3 in DNA: TGTGCCAGCAGTTGGGACAGGGGGAATGAAGCTTTCTTT. Its translation is CASSWDRGNEAFF. Together with reference TRBV2 and TRBJ1-1, the CDR3 gives the full variable domain: EPEVTQTPSHQVTQMGQEVILRCVPISNHLYFYWYRQILGQKVEFLVSFYNNEISEKSEIFDDQFSVERPDGSNFTLKIRSTKLEDSAMYFCASSWDRGNEAFFGQGTRLTVV.

The rearrangement links TRBV3-1 (or the pseudogene TRBV3-2) to TRBJ2-3; tentatively, D is TRBD2 (7 bases). V shed 3 bases and J shed 14 bases, with 15 bases lying between them. Germline assignment: CDR1 LGHDT and CDR2 YNNKEL (reference sequence). The CDR3 covers 12 residues. The CDR3 here is CASSQPGGAWYF. The CDR3, as DNA: TGTGCCAGCAGCCAGCCGGGGGGCGCCTGGTATTTT.